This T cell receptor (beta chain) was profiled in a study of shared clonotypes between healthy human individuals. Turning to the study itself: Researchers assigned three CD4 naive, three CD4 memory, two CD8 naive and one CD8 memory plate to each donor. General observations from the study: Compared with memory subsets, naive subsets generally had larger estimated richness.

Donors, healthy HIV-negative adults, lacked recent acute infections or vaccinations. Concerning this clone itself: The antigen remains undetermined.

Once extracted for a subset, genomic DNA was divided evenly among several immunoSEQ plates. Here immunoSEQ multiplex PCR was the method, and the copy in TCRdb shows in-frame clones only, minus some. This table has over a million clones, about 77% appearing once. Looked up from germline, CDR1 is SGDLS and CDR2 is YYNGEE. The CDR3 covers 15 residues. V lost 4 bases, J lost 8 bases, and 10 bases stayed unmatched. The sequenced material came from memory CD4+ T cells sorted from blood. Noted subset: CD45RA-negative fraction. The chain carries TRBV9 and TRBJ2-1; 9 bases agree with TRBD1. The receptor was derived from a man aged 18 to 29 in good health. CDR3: CASSPRDRDIDEQFF. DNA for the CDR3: TGTGCCAGCAGCCCACGGGACAGGGACATCGATGAGCAGTTCTTC. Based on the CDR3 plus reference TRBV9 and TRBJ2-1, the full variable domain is DSGVTQTPKHLITATGQRVTLRCSPRSGDLSVYWYQQSLDQGLQFLIQYYNGEERAKGNILERFSAQQFPDLHSELNLSSLELGDSALYFCASSPRDRDIDEQFFGPGTRLTVL.